The 4 T cell receptor beta chains reported below all come from one sample, sequenced in a study of cytomegalovirus exposure and HLA in healthy donors. The PCR used 60 Vbeta and 13 Jbeta primers. The assay was immunoSEQ multiplex PCR, and TCRdb's table has in-frame clones only and misses some. The sample contains approximately 120,000 clones, around 78% of which appear only once. Sequencing was carried out using PBMCs. The receptors shown here come from a man aged 55-75 years in good health and CMV-seropositive.

This clone was recorded a few times. The CDR3 DNA follows: TGTGCCAGCAGTTTATCCCCTTTCACCGGGGAGCTGTTTTTT. Its protein is CASSLSPFTGELFF. The chain has TRBV27 and TRBJ2-2; no clear D gene. This CDR3 is built from 14 residues. V was trimmed by 0 bases and J by 4 bases, leaving 6 bases between them. CDR1 is MNHEY, CDR2 SMNVEV, per germline (reference sequence).

This clone was observed a single time. This chain uses TRBV19 with TRBJ2-1; 9 bases match TRBD2. Germline V CDR1 and CDR2: LNHDA, SQIVND (reference sequence). The CDR3 loop spans 16 amino acids. The V segment lost 1 base and the J segment 6 bases; nucleotides outside the gene matches: 7. The CDR3: CASSIVGRGGFNEQFF. The DNA for the CDR3 is TGTGCCAGTAGTATAGTGGGGCGGGGGGGATTCAATGAGCAGTTCTTC. The full variable domain, its missing parts supplied by reference TRBV19 and TRBJ2-1, is DGGITQSPKYLFRKEGQNVTLSCEQNLNHDAMYWYRQDPGQGLRLIYYSQIVNDFQKGDIAEGYSVSREKKESFPLTVTSAQKNPTAFYLCASSIVGRGGFNEQFFGPGTRLTVL.

This chain uses TRBV4-1 with TRBJ2-7, with D possibly being TRBD1 (6 bases). Looked up from germline, CDR1 is MGHRA and CDR2 is YSYEKL. The CDR3 runs 13 residues. The V gene lost 2 bases and the J gene lost 5 bases, with 10 bases spanning the gap. The CDR3 loop reads CASSQRTGNEQYF. The CDR3 DNA sequence: TGCGCCAGCAGCCAACGAACAGGGAACGAGCAGTACTTC.

The rearrangement links TRBV19 to TRBJ2-2; perhaps TRBD1 as D (7 bases). The ends were cut back, 10 bases at V and 5 bases at J, with 17 bases in the middle. Germline CDR1 LNHDA, CDR2 SQIVND (reference sequence). CDR3 length: 14 amino acids. This CDR3 reads CATRQGGHTGELFF. CDR3 DNA sequence: TGTGCCACCAGACAGGGAGGTCATACCGGGGAGCTGTTTTTT.